This is a list of T cell receptor beta chains from one sample in a study of blood T cells in healthy people across ages. TCRdb itself ran the 5' RACE reads through MiXCR, one entry per CDR3 protein. The sample lists 700,000 to 900,000 distinct CDR3 sequences, roughly 50% occurring once. Sequenced: blood. These receptors came from a man at least 80 years old in good health. Each CDR3 is given with its conserved first and last residue.

>TRBV12-3/TRBV12-4|TRBJ2-2|17
CASSLILWPGDTGELFF
>TRBV25-1|TRBJ2-5|14
CASSPWGTGETQYF
>TRBV7-9|TRBJ2-7|14
CASCLGGINDEQYF
>TRBV2|TRBJ1-2|12
CASRRGDYGYTF
>TRBV9|TRBJ1-1|13
CASSEGRHTEAFF
>TRBV6-5|TRBJ1-6|17
CASSYSTVGLLNSPLHF
>TRBV6-6|TRBJ2-3|16
CASTDVGTVSTDTQYF
>TRBV3-1|TRBJ1-5|15
CASSQGYAGYQPQHF
>TRBV25-1|TRBJ2-3|16
CASSEFGQGGTDTQYF
>TRBV5-6|TRBJ2-3|17
CASSPVVSGPSKDTQYF
>TRBV24-1|TRBJ2-1|18
CATSDSGTSPISYNEQFF
>TRBV29-1|TRBJ2-1|13
CSVRLAGKNEQFF
>TRBV28|TRBJ1-6|16
CASRPDGRSDNSPLHF
>TRBV7-2|TRBJ2-5|15
CASSFYTSGQETQYF
>TRBV9|TRBJ2-1|15
CASSITSGFYNEQFF
>TRBV20-1|TRBJ2-2|16
CSARPGPEWNTGELFF